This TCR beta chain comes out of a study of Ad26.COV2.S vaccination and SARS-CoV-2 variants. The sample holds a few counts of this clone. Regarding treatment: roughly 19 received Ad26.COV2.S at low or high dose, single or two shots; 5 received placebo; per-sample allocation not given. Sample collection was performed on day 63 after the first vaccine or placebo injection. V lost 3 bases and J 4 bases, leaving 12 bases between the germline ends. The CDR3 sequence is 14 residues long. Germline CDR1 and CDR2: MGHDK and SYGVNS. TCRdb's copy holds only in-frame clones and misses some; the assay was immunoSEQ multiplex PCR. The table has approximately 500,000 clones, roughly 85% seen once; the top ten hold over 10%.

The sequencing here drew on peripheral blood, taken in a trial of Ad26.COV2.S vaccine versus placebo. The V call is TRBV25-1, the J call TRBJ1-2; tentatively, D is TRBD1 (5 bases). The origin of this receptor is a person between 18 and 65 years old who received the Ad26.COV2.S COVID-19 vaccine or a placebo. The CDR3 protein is CASSDPGRLYGYTF. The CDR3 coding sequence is TGTGCCAGCAGTGACCCGGGGCGCCTCTATGGCTACACCTTC.